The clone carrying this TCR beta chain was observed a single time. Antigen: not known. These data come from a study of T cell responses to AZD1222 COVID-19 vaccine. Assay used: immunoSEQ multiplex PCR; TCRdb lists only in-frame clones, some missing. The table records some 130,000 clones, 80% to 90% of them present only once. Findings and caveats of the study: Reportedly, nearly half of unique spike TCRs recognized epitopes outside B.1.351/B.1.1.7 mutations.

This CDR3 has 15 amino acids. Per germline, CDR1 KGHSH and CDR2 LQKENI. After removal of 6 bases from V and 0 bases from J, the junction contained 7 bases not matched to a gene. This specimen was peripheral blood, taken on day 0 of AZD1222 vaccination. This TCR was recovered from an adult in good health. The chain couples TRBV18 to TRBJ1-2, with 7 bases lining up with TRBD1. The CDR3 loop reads CASSRQGDPNYGYTF. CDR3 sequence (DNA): TGTGCCAGCTCTCGACAGGGAGACCCTAACTATGGCTACACCTTC.